Listed below are T cell receptor beta chains from one sample, sequenced in a study of blood T cell repertoires in COVID-19. Sequencing was performed with immunoSEQ multiplex PCR; in TCRdb, only in-frame clones are kept and a portion is missing. The repertoire has roughly 150,000 clones, about 80% of them found once; the top ten carry 10% to 15%. The sequencing sample was made of peripheral blood. Receptors were obtained from a man in his 70s who had recovered from COVID-19. Each CDR3 is given with its conserved first and last residue. The order of the fields is CDR3 DNA, CDR3 protein, V gene, D gene, clone size, J gene. A D gene is named only where the DNA matches it firmly. Some rows mark clone size as missing; the rest say once, few, many or name a class of expanded clone.

cdr3_nt: TGTGCCAGTAGACCAGGGGGTATCACTGAAGCTTTCTTT
cdr3_aa: CASRPGGITEAFF
v_call: TRBV19
d_call: TRBD1
clone_size: NA
j_call: TRBJ1-1

cdr3_nt: TGTGCCAGCAGTTTTAATTCCTACGAGCAGTACTTC
cdr3_aa: CASSFNSYEQYF
v_call: TRBV28
d_call: NA
clone_size: NA
j_call: TRBJ2-7

cdr3_nt: TGCGCCAGCAGCCCGACTAGCATCAGGGAGCAGTTCTTC
cdr3_aa: CASSPTSIREQFF
v_call: TRBV5-1
d_call: TRBD2
clone_size: NA
j_call: TRBJ2-1

cdr3_nt: TGTGCCAGCAGCGTCCGGGGGTCGGGCACTGAAGCTTTCTTT
cdr3_aa: CASSVRGSGTEAFF
v_call: TRBV11-2
d_call: NA
clone_size: NA
j_call: TRBJ1-1

cdr3_nt: TGTGCCATCAGTGCGGACAGGGGAGGGAATTCACCCCTCCACTTT
cdr3_aa: CAISADRGGNSPLHF
v_call: TRBV10-3
d_call: TRBD1
clone_size: NA
j_call: TRBJ1-6

cdr3_nt: TGTGCCAGCAGTTACCGACAGGGGACCTATGGCTACACCTTC
cdr3_aa: CASSYRQGTYGYTF
v_call: TRBV6-6
d_call: TRBD1
clone_size: few
j_call: TRBJ1-2

cdr3_nt: TGCGCCAGCAGAGAATCGGGACAGAACTATGGCTACACCTTC
cdr3_aa: CASRESGQNYGYTF
v_call: TRBV5-1
d_call: TRBD1
clone_size: NA
j_call: TRBJ1-2

cdr3_nt: TGTGCCAGCACCCCCCTGACAGGGGGCCTGCCCCAGCATTTT
cdr3_aa: CASTPLTGGLPQHF
v_call: TRBV7-9
d_call: TRBD1
clone_size: NA
j_call: TRBJ1-5

cdr3_nt: TGTGCCAGTAGTATAGACCCTAGCGCCACAGATACGCAGTATTTT
cdr3_aa: CASSIDPSATDTQYF
v_call: TRBV19
d_call: NA
clone_size: NA
j_call: TRBJ2-3

cdr3_nt: TGTGCCAGCAGCCGCGCCGGACTAGTCTCCGGGGAGCTGTTTTTT
cdr3_aa: CASSRAGLVSGELFF
v_call: TRBV27
d_call: TRBD2
clone_size: NA
j_call: TRBJ2-2

cdr3_nt: TGTGCCAGCAGTGTAGCCACACCTAACTATGGCTACACCTTC
cdr3_aa: CASSVATPNYGYTF
v_call: TRBV6-1
d_call: NA
clone_size: NA
j_call: TRBJ1-2

cdr3_nt: TGTGCCAGCAGTTTAGGGGCAGGGGGCAGCTACGAGCAGTACTTC
cdr3_aa: CASSLGAGGSYEQYF
v_call: TRBV28
d_call: TRBD1
clone_size: once
j_call: TRBJ2-7

cdr3_nt: TGTGCCAGCAGCCCTTACTTACCCCCAAGCGGGCAGCCCCAAGAGACCCAGTACTTC
cdr3_aa: CASSPYLPPSGQPQETQYF
v_call: TRBV4-2
d_call: NA
clone_size: NA
j_call: TRBJ2-5

cdr3_nt: TGTGCCACCCGGGACAGGGGGGAAAAACTGTTTTTT
cdr3_aa: CATRDRGEKLFF
v_call: TRBV10-3
d_call: TRBD1
clone_size: NA
j_call: TRBJ1-4

cdr3_nt: TGTGCCAGTAGTATCTTAAGCGGGGGCAATGAGCAGTTCTTC
cdr3_aa: CASSILSGGNEQFF
v_call: TRBV19
d_call: TRBD2
clone_size: once
j_call: TRBJ2-1

cdr3_nt: TGTGCCAGCAGACCCGGGACAGGGGCTTCCTACGAGCAGTACTTC
cdr3_aa: CASRPGTGASYEQYF
v_call: TRBV6-5
d_call: TRBD1
clone_size: NA
j_call: TRBJ2-7

cdr3_nt: TGCGCCAGCAGCTTAAGGACTAGCGGGAGTGAGGAGCAGTACTTC
cdr3_aa: CASSLRTSGSEEQYF
v_call: TRBV5-1
d_call: TRBD2
clone_size: few
j_call: TRBJ2-7

cdr3_nt: TGTGCCAGCAGCTTCGGTGGTGAGCAGTTCTTC
cdr3_aa: CASSFGGEQFF
v_call: TRBV7-6
d_call: NA
clone_size: NA
j_call: TRBJ2-1

cdr3_nt: TGCAGTGTGGGACAGGGGAACGAGCAGTTCTTC
cdr3_aa: CSVGQGNEQFF
v_call: TRBV20-1
d_call: TRBD1
clone_size: once
j_call: TRBJ2-1

cdr3_nt: TGTGCCAGCAGCTTAGCCACAGGGAACACCGGGGAGCTGTTTTTT
cdr3_aa: CASSLATGNTGELFF
v_call: TRBV11-2
d_call: NA
clone_size: NA
j_call: TRBJ2-2

cdr3_nt: TGTGCCAGTAGTGGGGGACTAGCGGGGCACTACGAGCAGTACTTC
cdr3_aa: CASSGGLAGHYEQYF
v_call: TRBV19
d_call: TRBD2
clone_size: NA
j_call: TRBJ2-7

cdr3_nt: TGTGCCAGCGGTAGACAGGCCCGCACAGATACGCAGTATTTT
cdr3_aa: CASGRQARTDTQYF
v_call: TRBV2
d_call: NA
clone_size: once
j_call: TRBJ2-3

cdr3_nt: TGTGCCAGCAGCGTTAACGCCGGGGAGGTTGGCTACACCTTC
cdr3_aa: CASSVNAGEVGYTF
v_call: TRBV9
d_call: NA
clone_size: NA
j_call: TRBJ1-2

cdr3_nt: TGTGCCAGCTCGTACAATAGCAATCAGCCCCAGCATTTT
cdr3_aa: CASSYNSNQPQHF
v_call: TRBV18
d_call: NA
clone_size: NA
j_call: TRBJ1-5

cdr3_nt: TGCAGCGTTCTTACCGGGACATCCCAGGGGCCCCAGCATTTT
cdr3_aa: CSVLTGTSQGPQHF
v_call: TRBV29-1
d_call: NA
clone_size: few
j_call: TRBJ1-5

cdr3_nt: TGTGCCAGCAGCTTGACTAGCGGGACATGGGAGACCCAGTACTTC
cdr3_aa: CASSLTSGTWETQYF
v_call: TRBV3-1/TRBV3-2
d_call: TRBD2
clone_size: NA
j_call: TRBJ2-5

cdr3_nt: TGTGCCAGCAGCCCCGGGCAGGGCACTGAAGCTTTCTTT
cdr3_aa: CASSPGQGTEAFF
v_call: TRBV3-1/TRBV3-2
d_call: NA
clone_size: NA
j_call: TRBJ1-1

cdr3_nt: TGTGCCATCAGTGAGTCGGGAGTACCCCCGGAGCAGTACTTC
cdr3_aa: CAISESGVPPEQYF
v_call: TRBV10-3
d_call: NA
clone_size: NA
j_call: TRBJ2-7

cdr3_nt: TGTGCCAGCTCAGCCGGGACAGGGGGTCGGAGCGGGAGGGCCGAGCAGTTCTTC
cdr3_aa: CASSAGTGGRSGRAEQFF
v_call: TRBV18
d_call: NA
clone_size: NA
j_call: TRBJ2-1

cdr3_nt: TGCGCCAGCAGCCTCGAGCTAGGAAGGGGTGTTAGGAATCAGCCCCAGCATTTT
cdr3_aa: CASSLELGRGVRNQPQHF
v_call: TRBV4-1
d_call: NA
clone_size: NA
j_call: TRBJ1-5

cdr3_nt: TGTGCCAGCAGCCCCCTGTCAACAATGACTGAAGCTTTCTTT
cdr3_aa: CASSPLSTMTEAFF
v_call: TRBV6-5
d_call: NA
clone_size: NA
j_call: TRBJ1-1

cdr3_nt: TGTGCCAGCAGTTACTTGGAGGTGAACACTGAAGCTTTCTTT
cdr3_aa: CASSYLEVNTEAFF
v_call: TRBV6-5
d_call: NA
clone_size: NA
j_call: TRBJ1-1

cdr3_nt: TGTGCCAGCAGTTTACAGAGCGGCTACGAGCAGTACTTC
cdr3_aa: CASSLQSGYEQYF
v_call: TRBV27
d_call: NA
clone_size: NA
j_call: TRBJ2-7

cdr3_nt: TGTGCCAGCAGCCAAAGAGGGACAGGAAGAGATACGCAGTATTTT
cdr3_aa: CASSQRGTGRDTQYF
v_call: TRBV13
d_call: TRBD1
clone_size: NA
j_call: TRBJ2-3

cdr3_nt: TGTGCCACCAGTGATCCGTCGGGTACCGGGGAGCTGTTTTTT
cdr3_aa: CATSDPSGTGELFF
v_call: TRBV24-1
d_call: NA
clone_size: many
j_call: TRBJ2-2

cdr3_nt: TGTGCCAGCAGCTTAGGAGTGGGCGAGGGCGAGCAGTACTTC
cdr3_aa: CASSLGVGEGEQYF
v_call: TRBV11-3
d_call: NA
clone_size: NA
j_call: TRBJ2-7

cdr3_nt: TGCGCCAGCAGCTTCCGGATAGGGGGGGCCATGAACACTGAAGCTTTCTTT
cdr3_aa: CASSFRIGGAMNTEAFF
v_call: TRBV5-1
d_call: NA
clone_size: NA
j_call: TRBJ1-1

cdr3_nt: TGCGCCAGCAGTACCGGGACTAGCGGGCTCGAGCAGTACTTC
cdr3_aa: CASSTGTSGLEQYF
v_call: TRBV5-1
d_call: TRBD2
clone_size: NA
j_call: TRBJ2-7

cdr3_nt: TGCGCCAGCAGCTTGGTGACTAGCCGCACAGATACGCAGTATTTT
cdr3_aa: CASSLVTSRTDTQYF
v_call: TRBV5-1
d_call: TRBD2
clone_size: NA
j_call: TRBJ2-3

cdr3_nt: TGTGCCAGCAGTGAAGGCGCGCGCAATCAGCCCCAGCATTTT
cdr3_aa: CASSEGARNQPQHF
v_call: TRBV2
d_call: NA
clone_size: NA
j_call: TRBJ1-5

cdr3_nt: TGTGCCAGCAGTTACTCGAACAGGGCCAACACTGAAGCTTTCTTT
cdr3_aa: CASSYSNRANTEAFF
v_call: TRBV6-5
d_call: NA
clone_size: NA
j_call: TRBJ1-1

cdr3_nt: TGTGCCAGTAGTGGACAGGGAAACTATGGCTACACCTTC
cdr3_aa: CASSGQGNYGYTF
v_call: TRBV19
d_call: TRBD1
clone_size: NA
j_call: TRBJ1-2

cdr3_nt: TGTGCCAGCAGTTTATTTCCAGCGGGAGGGTGGGGCACAGATACGCAGTATTTT
cdr3_aa: CASSLFPAGGWGTDTQYF
v_call: TRBV28
d_call: TRBD2
clone_size: NA
j_call: TRBJ2-3

cdr3_nt: TGCGCCAGCAGCTTCGGACAGGATGGTTACGAGCAGTACTTC
cdr3_aa: CASSFGQDGYEQYF
v_call: TRBV5-1
d_call: TRBD1
clone_size: NA
j_call: TRBJ2-7

cdr3_nt: TGTGCCAGCAGTCGTGAACGGGACAACTCCTACGAGCAGTACTTC
cdr3_aa: CASSRERDNSYEQYF
v_call: TRBV27
d_call: NA
clone_size: few
j_call: TRBJ2-7

cdr3_nt: TGTGCCAGCAGCCGCACAGGGGGTCGCACTGAAGCTTTCTTT
cdr3_aa: CASSRTGGRTEAFF
v_call: TRBV2
d_call: TRBD1
clone_size: NA
j_call: TRBJ1-1

cdr3_nt: TGTGCCAGCAGCCAAGATTGGATATCGGTAGCGGGAAGAATCACAGATACGCAGTATTTT
cdr3_aa: CASSQDWISVAGRITDTQYF
v_call: TRBV4-2
d_call: TRBD2
clone_size: NA
j_call: TRBJ2-3

cdr3_nt: TGTGCCAGCAGTGGAGGACAGGGTCGGTCCTATAATTCACCCCTCCACTTT
cdr3_aa: CASSGGQGRSYNSPLHF
v_call: TRBV6-1
d_call: TRBD1
clone_size: NA
j_call: TRBJ1-6

cdr3_nt: TGTGCCATCAGTTCTCTGACAGGGGTTGACATTGAAGCTTTCTTT
cdr3_aa: CAISSLTGVDIEAFF
v_call: TRBV10-3
d_call: TRBD1
clone_size: once
j_call: TRBJ1-1

cdr3_nt: TGTGCCAGCAGCCCGAGGGGGCAGAGTTATGGCTACACCTTC
cdr3_aa: CASSPRGQSYGYTF
v_call: TRBV3-1/TRBV3-2
d_call: TRBD1
clone_size: NA
j_call: TRBJ1-2

cdr3_nt: TGTGCCAGCAGCCCCCAGGCCCCCTACGAGCAGTACTTC
cdr3_aa: CASSPQAPYEQYF
v_call: TRBV13
d_call: NA
clone_size: few
j_call: TRBJ2-7

cdr3_nt: TGCGCCAGCAGCCAAGTTGCCACTGGCAATCAGCCCCAGCATTTT
cdr3_aa: CASSQVATGNQPQHF
v_call: TRBV4-1
d_call: NA
clone_size: many
j_call: TRBJ1-5

cdr3_nt: TGTGCCAGCAGTGAAGCAGGGGGCCTCCAAGAGACCCAGTACTTC
cdr3_aa: CASSEAGGLQETQYF
v_call: TRBV6-1
d_call: TRBD1
clone_size: NA
j_call: TRBJ2-5

cdr3_nt: TGTGCCAGCAGCCAAGTTCAAGGACTCCAAGCCCCAAGCTACGAGCAGTACTTC
cdr3_aa: CASSQVQGLQAPSYEQYF
v_call: TRBV3-1/TRBV3-2
d_call: NA
clone_size: NA
j_call: TRBJ2-7

cdr3_nt: TGTGCCAGCAGCTTAGCGGTAGGGCTAGCCGCCTACGAGCAGTACTTC
cdr3_aa: CASSLAVGLAAYEQYF
v_call: TRBV7-8
d_call: NA
clone_size: NA
j_call: TRBJ2-7

cdr3_nt: TGTGCCAGCTCACCACCGTCCTACCAGGGCAGCAATGAGCAGTTCTTC
cdr3_aa: CASSPPSYQGSNEQFF
v_call: TRBV18
d_call: NA
clone_size: NA
j_call: TRBJ2-1

cdr3_nt: TGTGCCAGCAGTTTAAATCCGGGAGGCTCCTACAATGAGCAGTTCTTC
cdr3_aa: CASSLNPGGSYNEQFF
v_call: TRBV28
d_call: TRBD2
clone_size: NA
j_call: TRBJ2-1

cdr3_nt: TGTGCCAGTAACCCGGACAGGGGAGGCACCGGGGAGCTGTTTTTT
cdr3_aa: CASNPDRGGTGELFF
v_call: TRBV19
d_call: TRBD1
clone_size: NA
j_call: TRBJ2-2